The 10 T cell receptor beta chains presented below share a single source sample, sequenced in a study of Graves' ophthalmopathy and Graves' hyperthyroidism. Amplification of the TCR beta CDR3 regions used RNA transcripts (as template). HTBI-primed RT-PCR formed the first round, and a multiplex PCR formed the second. From the multiplex PCR reads, TCRdb called clonotypes with MiXCR, one entry per CDR3 protein. Of 650,000 to 800,000 distinct CDR3 sequences detected, about 40% appear once; the ten largest clones hold 3% to 3.5%. Sequencing input: peripheral blood. Every receptor here comes from an adult man with Graves' ophthalmopathy.

This clonotype was counted only a few times. V is TRBV20-1 and J is TRBJ1-1; 7 nucleotides align to TRBD1. CDR1 DFQATT and CDR2 SNEGSKA come from the germline V gene (reference sequence). With 5 bases clipped from V and 2 bases from J, the junction kept 5 bases outside the gene matches. The CDR3 runs to 13 residues. The CDR3 DNA follows: TGCAGTGCTGGGGACAGTTCTAACACTGAAGCTTTCTTT. Amino acid sequence: CSAGDSSNTEAFF.

The chain links TRBV20-1 to TRBJ1-5, with TRBD1 as a possible D gene (6 bases). The CDR3 sequence is 15 residues long. The V gene's germline CDR1 is DFQATT and CDR2 SNEGSKA (reference sequence). The V end was cut by 0 bases, the J end by 9 bases, with 18 bases between. DNA of the CDR3: TGCAGTGCTAGAGAACCCCAGGGGATCGCTGGGCCCCAGCATTTT. As protein: CSAREPQGIAGPQHF.

CDR3 in amino acids: CAISESTGTGGGEAFF. CDR3 sequence (DNA): TGTGCCATCAGTGAGTCGACTGGGACAGGGGGCGGTGAAGCTTTCTTT. This rearrangement joins TRBV10-3 to TRBJ1-1, with 12 bases lining up with TRBD1. Per germline, CDR1 ENHRY and CDR2 SYGVKD. V gave up 0 bases and J gave up 7 bases; unmatched junction bases: 6. The length of the CDR3 is 16 residues.

This clonotype has at least ten counts. DNA of the CDR3: TGTGCCAGCAGCCAGGGGGTTGGGAATCAGCCCCAGCATTTT. This codes for CASSQGVGNQPQHF. The gene calls are TRBV4-2 and TRBJ1-5; D is possibly TRBD1 (5 bases). The CDR3 runs 14 residues. Germline V gene data show CDR1 as LGHNA and CDR2 as YNFKEQ. Trimming left V 3 bases short and J 4 bases short, with 10 bases between.

This clonotype was detected many times. The chain carries TRBV9 and TRBJ2-6; no definite D call. CDR3 length: 15 amino acids. Trimming took 1 base from V and 0 from J, leaving 5 bases between them. Germline-derived CDR1 and CDR2 are SGDLS and YYNGEE. The CDR3 sequence: CASSVSSSGANVLTF. The DNA of the CDR3 is TGTGCCAGCAGCGTATCGAGCTCTGGGGCCAACGTCCTGACTTTC.

As regards this clonotype: A single base separates this from a much larger clone, so it may be a read error. The chain employs TRBV2 and TRBJ2-5, with D possibly being TRBD1 (6 bases). The germline CDR1 and CDR2 sequences are SNHLY and FYNNEI. The CDR3 contains 15 residues. The CDR3 coding sequence is TGTGCCAGCAGTATACAGGGTTCTGAACAAGAGACCCAGCACTTC. Amino acid sequence: CASSIQGSEQETQHF.

This clonotype showed up many times. The J gene is TRBJ2-7, the V gene TRBV7-9, with a weak D call TRBD1 (5 bases). The CDR3 is 14 amino acids. Germline CDR1 and CDR2: SEHNR and FQNEAQ (reference sequence). Trimming stripped 6 bases from V and 4 bases from J, with 16 bases between. The CDR3 coding sequence is TGTGCCAGCAGTCCAAGCCAGGGTCGGTACGAGCAGTACTTC. This codes for CASSPSQGRYEQYF.

The sample holds a few counts of this clonotype. The chain is built from TRBV4-2 and TRBJ2-7; TRBD2 agrees at 8 bases. Germline V gene data show CDR1 as LGHNA and CDR2 as YNFKEQ. The CDR3 covers 17 residues. V lost 0 bases and J lost 3; bases outside the gene matches: 10. This chain's CDR3 is CASSQDRTSGKVYEQYF. CDR3 sequence (DNA): TGTGCCAGCAGCCAAGATCGAACTAGCGGAAAGGTCTACGAGCAGTACTTC.

V is TRBV2 and J is TRBJ1-1, with TRBD1 identical over 10 bases. The CDR3 extends over 12 amino acids. V shed 8 bases, J shed 5 bases, and the junction held 2 bases outside the gene matches. CDR1 is SNHLY and CDR2 is FYNNEI in the germline V gene. CDR3 protein: CASGQGVTEAFF. The CDR3, as DNA: TGTGCCAGCGGACAGGGGGTTACTGAAGCTTTCTTT.

The V gene is TRBV7-8, the J gene TRBJ2-2; the D call may be TRBD1 or TRBD2 (6 bases each). Germline V gene data show CDR1 as SGHVS and CDR2 as FQNEAQ. The CDR3 is 18 amino acids. Trimming left V 2 bases short and J 0 bases short, with 16 bases between. The CDR3 sequence is CASSLQVRDTPNTGELFF. The CDR3 DNA reads TGTGCCAGCAGCTTACAGGTGCGGGACACCCCGAACACCGGGGAGCTGTTTTTT.